Given below is one TCR beta chain in context. Its antigen remains unidentified. The assay was immunoSEQ multiplex PCR, and TCRdb's table has in-frame clones only and misses some. Of roughly 49,000 clones listed, roughly 79% were seen once; the top ten hold over 7%. The CDR3 loop spans 16 amino acids. CDR1 is SGHDN, CDR2 FVKESK, per germline. With 3 bases clipped from V and 0 bases from J, the junction kept 4 bases outside the gene matches. This entry is derived from a study of OX40 agonist ivuxolimab in advanced cancers. Overall study context: Partial responses were achieved by three patients, one with hepatocellular carcinoma and two with cutaneous melanoma.

With baseline, cycle 4 day 1, and cycle 7 day 1 as timepoints, blood was sampled. The study's findings and limits: Among T cells, CD8+ cells averaged more expanded clones than CD4+ cells.

This specimen consisted of CD4+ or CD8+ T cells sorted from blood, obtained in a trial of the OX40 agonist ivuxolimab. The V and J genes are TRBV14 and TRBJ2-1; 8 bases fit TRBD1. This clonotype was obtained from an adult with an advanced solid tumor such as melanoma, head and neck, liver or kidney cancer. The CDR3 is CASSHRTGTSYNEQFF. The DNA of the CDR3 is TGTGCCAGCAGCCATAGGACAGGGACCTCCTACAATGAGCAGTTCTTC.